This TCR beta chain appears in the sequencing data of a study of response to subunit inactivated influenza vaccine. In this sample, this clonotype turned up a few times. TCRdb analysed the RT-PCR reads with MiXCR anew, one entry per CDR3 protein. The repertoire consists of more than 450,000 distinct CDR3 sequences, with under 9% occurring once and the leading ten covering 13%. The CDR3 spans 13 residues. Trimming took 5 bases from V and 8 from J; bases not matched to a gene: 7. Germline V gene sequence: CDR1 WSHSY, CDR2 SAAADI. Sequenced here: PBMCs from blood, sampled around 25 months after vaccination. This sequence originates from a man between 45 and 75 years old who received an inactivated influenza vaccine. The rearrangement joins TRBV10-2 to TRBJ1-1; TRBD1 aligns across 8 bases. The CDR3: CASSPDRDREAFF. The DNA of the CDR3 is TGCGCCAGCAGTCCCGATCGGGACAGGGAAGCTTTCTTT.